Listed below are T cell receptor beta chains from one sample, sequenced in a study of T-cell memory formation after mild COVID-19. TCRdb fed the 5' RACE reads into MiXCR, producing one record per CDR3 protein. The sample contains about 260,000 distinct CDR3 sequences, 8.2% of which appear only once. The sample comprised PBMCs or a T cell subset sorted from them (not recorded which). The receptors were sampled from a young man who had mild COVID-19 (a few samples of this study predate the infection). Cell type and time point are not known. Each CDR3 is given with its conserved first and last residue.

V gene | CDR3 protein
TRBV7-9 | CASSDRKDTQYF
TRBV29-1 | CSVEWSGPFLGQFF
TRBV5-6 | CASRRGDRTYEQYF
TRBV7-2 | CASSEIAGAYNEQFF
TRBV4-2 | CASSQDLGERTEAFF
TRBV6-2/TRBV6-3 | CATWGAYNEQFF
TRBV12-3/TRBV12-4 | CASSTGEISPLHF
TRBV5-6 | CASSLSKTFRSTGELFF
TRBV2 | CARGGIDYGYTF
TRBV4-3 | CASSRRTDTEAFF
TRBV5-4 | CASSLQRTSGRADTQYF
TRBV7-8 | CASSLARAHNEQFF
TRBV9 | CASSVDPHQGRAFF
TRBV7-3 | CASTRGNTGELFF
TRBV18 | CASSPDRGRSYEQYF
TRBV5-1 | CASSSTSDSYNEQFF
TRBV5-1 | CASSPRDTFGYGYTF
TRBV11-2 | CASSPATEMGGELFF